The clone carrying this T cell receptor beta chain showed up many times. This specimen comes from a study of human T cells and chemical hapten exposure. Authors' processing steps: The median was about 89,000 TCRs per sample, ranging about 20,000 to 690,600. TCRdb re-derived calls from the RACE reads in MiXCR, one entry per CDR3 protein. The V and J calls here are based on TCRdb, not the publication. The table lists 75,000 to 95,000 distinct CDR3 sequences, about 10% of them singletons. Time point here: patch test 1, 2 weeks after DPC sensitization. Treatment meaning: therapeutic diphenylcyclopropenone sensitization with weekly scalp DPC. The TCR was taken from a woman aged 55-70 years with alopecia areata. Some clones in this sample may be carry-over from other donors' samples. Material: whole blood, obtained in connection with sensitization to the hapten diphenylcyclopropenone (DPC).

CDR3 amino acids: CASSVGTVGGNQPQHF. In DNA, the CDR3 is TGTGCCAGCAGTGTCGGGACGGTTGGGGGCAATCAGCCCCAGCATTTT. The chain couples TRBV6-1 to TRBJ1-5, with D possibly being TRBD1 (5 bases). Germline V gene data show CDR1 as MNHNS and CDR2 as SASEGT. The CDR3 consists of 16 residues. The germline V and J ends were trimmed by 4 bases and 2 bases, with 15 bases remaining between them.